Each of the 17 T cell receptor beta chains below was sequenced from the same sample in a study of tissue T cells after allogeneic stem cell transplantation. As to time point: mouse harvest day 7 after allogeneic transplant. Mouse grafts combined 10^7 T-cell-depleted bone marrow cells with 10^6 splenic CD5+ T cells. The protocol was immunoSEQ multiplex PCR, while the TCRdb copy is restricted to in-frame clones and leaves out a portion. The table records over 8,500 clones, 40% to 45% of them present only once. Sequenced: skin. The receptors derive from a female BALB/c mouse given C57BL/6 T cells with graft-versus-host disease after an allogeneic hematopoietic cell transplant.

This clone rates as medium-sized. Mouse germline and gene names are used. The observed sequence ends 1 residue before the CDR3 terminus, with the missing tail filled in from the germline J gene. The chain carries TRBV4 and TRBJ2-7, with 14 bases aligning to TRBD2. Looked up from germline, CDR1 is LGHDT and CDR2 is YNNKQL (reference sequence). Losses at the gene ends were 4 bases for V and 7 bases for J; bases not matched to a gene: 3. This CDR3 comprises 14 residues. This CDR3 is CASSSGLGGLEQYF. The part of the CDR3 DNA that was read is TGTGCCAGCAGCTCGGGACTGGGGGGGCTCGAACAGTAC.

Turning to this clone: The genes and germline here are from mouse. The sequenced fragment ends 1 residue before the CDR3 boundary, so the rest is inferred from the germline J gene. This chain links TRBV13-2 with TRBJ2-7; 10 bases map to TRBD2. The CDR3 is made up of 13 amino acids. Germline-derived CDR1 and CDR2 are NNHNN and SYGAGS (reference sequence). The V gene end was trimmed by 2 bases and the J gene end by 7 bases; junction bases not matched to a gene: 3. The CDR3: CASGDWGGKEQYF. The DNA read from the CDR3 is TGTGCCAGCGGTGACTGGGGGGGCAAGGAACAGTAC.

There are a few counts of this clone. Gene and germline names: mouse. The read halts 1 residue ahead of the CDR3 end, with the missing end drawn from the germline J gene. J is TRBJ1-2 and V is TRBV26; no reliable D call. Germline V gene sequence: CDR1 KGHPV, CDR2 FQNQEV (reference sequence). V was trimmed by 6 bases and J by 0 bases, leaving 8 bases between them. The CDR3 contains 13 residues. CDR3 sequence reads: CASSLTTNSDYTF. CDR3 DNA, as far as it was read: TGTGCCAGCAGCCTAACAACAAACTCCGACTACACC.

This clone has a handful of counts. Gene labels here are mouse ones. The read comes to an end 1 residue before the CDR3 does, leaving the germline J gene to fill in the end. This chain connects TRBV26 to TRBJ1-1; a weak D match, TRBD1 (6 bases). This CDR3 comprises 14 residues. Germline V lookup: CDR1 KGHPV, CDR2 FQNQEV (reference sequence). Trimming pared 4 bases from V and 0 bases from J, leaving 9 bases between. The CDR3: CASSQQGANTEVFF. Partial CDR3 DNA: TGTGCCAGCAGTCAACAGGGCGCAAACACAGAAGTCTTC.

The table lists this clone with a few counts. Gene names are mouse gene names. The CDR3 end lies 1 residue beyond the end of the read and is filled in from the germline J gene. This chain links TRBV3 with TRBJ1-5; no firm D call. V was shortened by 4 bases and J by 1 base, with 8 bases between the two germline ends. The V gene's germline CDR1 is SNHLY and CDR2 FYNGKV (reference sequence). There are 14 residues in the CDR3. The part of the CDR3 DNA that was read is TGTGCCAGCAGCTCGACATCGAACAACCAGGCTCCGCTT. It codes for CASSSTSNNQAPL. In full, the CDR3 is CASSSTSNNQAPLF.

Points on this clone: These gene names are mouse names. Read data end 1 residue before the CDR3 end; the end is taken from the germline J gene. The chain employs TRBV26 and TRBJ1-6, with a weak D call TRBD1 (6 bases). TRBJ1-6 qualifies as an ORF whose function is uncertain. CDR1 is KGHPV and CDR2 is FQNQEV in the germline V gene (reference sequence). Trimming pared 6 bases from V and 7 bases from J, leaving 10 bases between. There are 13 residues in the CDR3. CDR3 DNA (partial): TGTGCCAGCAGCCTTCAGGGGAATTCGCCCCTCTAC. It specifies CASSLQGNSPLY. The CDR3 in full is CASSLQGNSPLYF.

This clone was seen more than once but under ten times. The genes and germline here are from mouse. The CDR3 end is not reached by the read, which stops 1 residue before it; the germline J gene fills it in. The V gene is TRBV26, the J gene TRBJ1-6; no clear D. TRBJ1-6 is assigned to the ORF class and has an uncertain function. The germline V and J ends were trimmed by 5 bases and 4 bases, with 6 bases remaining between them. Germline-derived CDR1 and CDR2 are KGHPV and FQNQEV (reference sequence). The CDR3 is made up of 13 amino acids. CDR3 DNA (partial): TGTGCCAGCAGTTCCAAGTATAATTCGCCCCTCTAC. This gives the protein CASSSKYNSPLY. The entire CDR3 sequence reads CASSSKYNSPLYF.

This clone appeared a few times. The listed genes are named as in mouse. The missing CDR3 end, 1 residue past where the read stops, is filled in from the germline J gene. Other DNA sequences in the same sample also yield this CDR3. The chain links TRBV3 to TRBJ2-7; TRBD1 aligns across 7 bases. CDR1 is SNHLY and CDR2 is FYNGKV in the germline V gene (reference sequence). Unmatched junction bases numbered 1, after V lost 1 base and J lost 4 bases. The CDR3 is 13 amino acids. CDR3 DNA, as far as it was read: TGTGCCAGCAGCTTAGGACAGGGTTATGAACAGTAC. Translated: CASSLGQGYEQY. Given in full, the CDR3 is CASSLGQGYEQYF.

In regard to this clone: Genes here carry mouse names. The read ends 1 residue early relative to the CDR3; the germline J gene fills the gap. This chain uses TRBV26 with TRBJ1-4; 8 bases match TRBD1. This CDR3 is 15 amino acids long. V lost 2 bases and J lost 2; bases outside the gene matches: 1. Germline V gene sequence: CDR1 KGHPV, CDR2 FQNQEV (reference sequence). CDR3 loop: CASSLRQGSNERLFF. CDR3 bases read: TGTGCCAGCAGTCTGAGACAGGGGTCCAACGAAAGATTATTT.

A note on this clone: The genes are named according to mouse. The missing CDR3 end, 1 residue past where the read stops, is filled in from the germline J gene. The chain joins TRBV31 to TRBJ2-3; 7 nucleotides match TRBD2. Germline V gene sequence: CDR1 GKSSPN, CDR2 SITVG. This CDR3 has 14 residues. The V and J ends lost 3 bases and 0 bases, in that order; junction bases with no gene match: 3. The sequenced CDR3 bases are TGTGCCTGGAGACTGGGGACTAGTGCAGAAACGCTGTAT. The encoded protein is CAWRLGTSAETLY. In full, the CDR3 is CAWRLGTSAETLYF.

With respect to this clone: Mouse gene names apply. The read gets to within 1 residue of the CDR3 end, and the germline J gene fills in the rest. J is TRBJ1-2 and V is TRBV19, with D unresolved. CDR1 and CDR2 (germline): FNHDT, SITEND (reference sequence). This CDR3 contains 12 residues. Trimming took 6 bases from V and 0 from J, leaving 6 bases between them. CDR3 region: CASIPANSDYTF. The sequenced part of the CDR3 DNA is TGTGCCAGCATCCCCGCAAACTCCGACTACACC.

In regard to this clone: Germline and genes here are mouse. The missing CDR3 end, 1 residue past where the read stops, is filled in from the germline J gene. This chain joins TRBV31 and TRBJ1-5; TRBD1 agrees at 8 bases. V was clipped by 0 bases and J by 3 bases; unmatched bases: 4. This CDR3 is built from 15 residues. Germline V CDR1 and CDR2: GKSSPN, SITVG. CDR3 region: CAWSLTGQGNQAPLF. CDR3 bases read: TGTGCCTGGAGTCTAACTGGACAGGGCAACCAGGCTCCGCTT. Complete variable domain (other parts from reference TRBV31 and TRBJ1-5): AQTIHQWPVAEIKAVGSPLSLGCTIKGKSSPNLYWYWQATGGTLQQLFYSITVGQVESVVQLNLSASRPKDDQFILSTEKLLLSHSGFYLCAWSLTGQGNQAPLFGEGTRLSVL.

A word on this clone: The gene symbols are mouse symbols. The read halts 1 residue ahead of the CDR3 end, with the missing end drawn from the germline J gene. V is TRBV2 and J is TRBJ2-2; the D is unclear. The CDR3 extends over 15 amino acids. The V and J ends lost 0 bases and 2 bases respectively, with 7 bases between them. Germline V gene lookup returns CDR1 LGHNA and CDR2 YSYQKL. The CDR3 DNA, read in part, is TGTGCCAGCAGCCAAGATCCTCCGAACACCGGGCAGCTCTAC. This sequence encodes CASSQDPPNTGQLY. The complete CDR3 sequence is CASSQDPPNTGQLYF. Based on the CDR3 plus reference TRBV2 and TRBJ2-2, the full variable domain is DPKIIQKPKYLVAVTGSEKILICEQYLGHNAMYWYRQSAKKPLEFMFSYSYQKLMDNQTASSRFQPQSSKKNHLDLQITALKPDDSATYFCASSQDPPNTGQLYFGEGSKLTVL.

As to this clone: The germline and genes are mouse ones. The missing CDR3 end, 1 residue past where the read stops, is filled in from the germline J gene. The chain employs TRBV13-2 and TRBJ2-1; 10 bases fit TRBD2. This CDR3 spans 15 amino acids. The germline CDR1 and CDR2 sequences are NNHNN and SYGAGS (reference sequence). J was trimmed by 0 bases and V by 5 bases; bases with no gene match: 2. CDR3 in amino acids: CASGRLGGNYAEQFF. The DNA read from the CDR3 is TGTGCCAGCGGCCGACTGGGGGGTAACTATGCTGAGCAGTTC.

Worth noting for this clone: Here the gene names and germline are mouse. The read stops 1 residue short of the end of the CDR3; the missing end is completed from the germline J gene. This chain links TRBV13-2 with TRBJ2-7; 12 nucleotides agree with TRBD2. V shed 2 bases and J 6 bases; nucleotides not matched to a gene: 9. CDR1 is NNHNN and CDR2 is SYGAGS in the germline V gene (reference sequence). The CDR3 totals 16 residues. The part of the CDR3 DNA that was read is TGTGCCAGCGGTGACCCGGACTGGGGGGGGCGCGGTGAACAGTAC. It is translated as CASGDPDWGGRGEQY. The whole CDR3 region reads CASGDPDWGGRGEQYF.

This clone was observed a few times. Mouse gene names apply. Coverage ceases 1 residue before the CDR3 finishes, and the germline J gene fills in the end. This chain uses TRBV16 with TRBJ1-2, with unresolved D. V dropped 1 base and J dropped 4 bases, with 7 bases sitting between them. The CDR3 consists of 13 residues. CDR1 is SGHSA and CDR2 is FRNQAP in the germline V gene. The part of the CDR3 DNA that was read is TGTGCAAGCAGCTTAGCGGGCGGCTCCGACTACACC. Its translation: CASSLAGGSDYT. The full CDR3 reads CASSLAGGSDYTF.

About this clone: Gene names are mouse gene names. The read halts 1 residue ahead of the CDR3 end, with the missing end drawn from the germline J gene. The rearrangement links TRBV1 to TRBJ2-7; 8 nucleotides agree with TRBD2. V dropped 5 bases and J dropped 3; count of bases not matched to a gene: 3. CDR3 length equals 13 residues. The V gene's germline CDR1 is NSQYPW and CDR2 LRSPGD (reference sequence). The DNA read from the CDR3 is TGCACCTGCAGTCCAACTGGGGGCTATGAACAGTAC. Translated, it gives CTCSPTGGYEQY. The whole CDR3 protein reads CTCSPTGGYEQYF.